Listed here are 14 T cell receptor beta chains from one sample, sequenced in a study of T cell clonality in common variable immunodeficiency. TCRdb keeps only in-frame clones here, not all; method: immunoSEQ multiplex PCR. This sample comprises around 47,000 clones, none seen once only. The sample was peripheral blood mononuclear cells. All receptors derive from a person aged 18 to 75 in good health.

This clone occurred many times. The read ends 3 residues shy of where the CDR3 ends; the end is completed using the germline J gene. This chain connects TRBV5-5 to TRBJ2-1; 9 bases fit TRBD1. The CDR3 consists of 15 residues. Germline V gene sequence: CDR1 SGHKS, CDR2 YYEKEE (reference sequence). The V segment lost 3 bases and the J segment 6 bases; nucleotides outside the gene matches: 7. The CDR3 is CASSWGQGFSNEQFF. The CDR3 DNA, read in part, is TGTGCCAGCAGCTGGGGACAGGGCTTTAGCAATGAG.

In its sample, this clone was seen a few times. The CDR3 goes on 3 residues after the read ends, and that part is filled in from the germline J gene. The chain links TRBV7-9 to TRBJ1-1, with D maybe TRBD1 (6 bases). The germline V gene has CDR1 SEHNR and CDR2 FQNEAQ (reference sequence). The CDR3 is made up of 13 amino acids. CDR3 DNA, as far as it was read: TGTGCCAGCAGCCCCGCTGGTACAGGGTGG. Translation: CASSPAGTGW. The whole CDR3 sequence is CASSPAGTGWAFF. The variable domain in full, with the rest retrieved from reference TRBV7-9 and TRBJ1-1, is DTGVSQNPRHKITKRGQNVTFRCDPISEHNRLYWYRQTLGQGPEFLTYFQNEAQLEKSRLLSDRFSAERPKGSFSTLEIQRTEQGDSAMYLCASSPAGTGWAFFGQGTRLTVV.

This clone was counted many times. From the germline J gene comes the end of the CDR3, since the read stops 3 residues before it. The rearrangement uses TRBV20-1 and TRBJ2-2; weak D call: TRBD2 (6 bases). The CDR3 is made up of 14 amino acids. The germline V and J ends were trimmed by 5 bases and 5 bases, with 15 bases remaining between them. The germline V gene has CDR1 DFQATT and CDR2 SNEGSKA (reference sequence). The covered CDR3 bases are TGCAGTGCTCCAAGGGCTAGCGTGACCGGGGAG. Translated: CSAPRASVTGE. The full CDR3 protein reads CSAPRASVTGELFF.

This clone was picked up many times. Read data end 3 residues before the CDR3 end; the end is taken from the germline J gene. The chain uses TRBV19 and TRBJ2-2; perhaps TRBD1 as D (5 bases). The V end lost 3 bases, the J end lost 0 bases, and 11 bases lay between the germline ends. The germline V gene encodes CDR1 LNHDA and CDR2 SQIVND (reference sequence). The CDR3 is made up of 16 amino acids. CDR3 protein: CASSIIAGTNTGELFF. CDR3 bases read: TGTGCCAGTAGTATTATTGCAGGGACGAACACCGGGGAG.

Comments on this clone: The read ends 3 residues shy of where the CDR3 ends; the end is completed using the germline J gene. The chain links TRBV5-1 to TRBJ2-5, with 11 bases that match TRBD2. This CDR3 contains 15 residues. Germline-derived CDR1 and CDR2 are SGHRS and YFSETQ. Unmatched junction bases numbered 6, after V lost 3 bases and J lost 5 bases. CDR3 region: CASSSGTSGGETQYF. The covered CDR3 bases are TGCGCCAGCAGCTCTGGGACTAGCGGAGGGGAGACC.

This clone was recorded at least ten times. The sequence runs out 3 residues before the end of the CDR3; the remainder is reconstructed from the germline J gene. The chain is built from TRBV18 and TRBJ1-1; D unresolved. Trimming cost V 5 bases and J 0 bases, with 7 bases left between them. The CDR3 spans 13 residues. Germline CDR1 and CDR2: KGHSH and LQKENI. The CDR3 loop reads CASSAGMNTEAFF. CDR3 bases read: TGTGCCAGCTCAGCAGGCATGAACACTGAA. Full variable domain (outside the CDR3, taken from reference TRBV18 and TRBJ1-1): NAGVMQNPRHLVRRRGQEARLRCSPMKGHSHVYWYRQLPEEGLKFMVYLQKENIIDESGMPKERFSAEFPKEGPSILRIQQVVRGDSAAYFCASSAGMNTEAFFGQGTRLTVV.

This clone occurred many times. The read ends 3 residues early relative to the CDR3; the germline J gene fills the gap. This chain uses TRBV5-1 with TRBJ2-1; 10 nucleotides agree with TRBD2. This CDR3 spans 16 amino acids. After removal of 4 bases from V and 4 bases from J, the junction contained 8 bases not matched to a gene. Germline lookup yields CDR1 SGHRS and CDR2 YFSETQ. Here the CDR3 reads CASSRSGGAGYNEQFF. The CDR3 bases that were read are TGCGCCAGCAGCCGAAGCGGGGGGGCCGGGTACAATGAG.

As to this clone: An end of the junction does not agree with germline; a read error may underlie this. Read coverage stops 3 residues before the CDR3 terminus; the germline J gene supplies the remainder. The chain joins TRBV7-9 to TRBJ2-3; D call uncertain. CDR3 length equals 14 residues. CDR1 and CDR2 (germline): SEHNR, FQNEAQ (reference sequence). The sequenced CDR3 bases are TGTTCCAGCAGCGTGCGGAAACCCCAAGAGACG. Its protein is CSSSVRKPQET. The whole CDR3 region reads CSSSVRKPQETQYF.

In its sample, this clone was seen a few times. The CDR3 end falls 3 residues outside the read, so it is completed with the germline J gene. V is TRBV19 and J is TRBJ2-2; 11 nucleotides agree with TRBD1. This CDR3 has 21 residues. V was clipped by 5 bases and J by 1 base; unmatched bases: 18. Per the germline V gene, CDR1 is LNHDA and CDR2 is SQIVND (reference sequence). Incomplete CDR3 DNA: TGTGCCAGTAGTCACACCCCGTCGGACAGGGGGCGAGGTGGGAACACCGGGGAG. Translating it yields CASSHTPSDRGRGGNTGE. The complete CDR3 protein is CASSHTPSDRGRGGNTGELFF.

This chain's CDR3 is CASSLAERAGNTIYF. CDR3 DNA (partial): TGCGCCAGCAGCTTGGCCGAGAGGGCTGGAAACACC. The chain recombines TRBV5-1 with TRBJ1-3, with D unresolved. The read terminates 3 residues before the CDR3 end, so the remaining end is supplied by the germline J gene. The germline V gene has CDR1 SGHRS and CDR2 YFSETQ. V dropped 0 bases and J dropped 2 bases, with 9 bases sitting between them. CDR3 length: 15 residues.

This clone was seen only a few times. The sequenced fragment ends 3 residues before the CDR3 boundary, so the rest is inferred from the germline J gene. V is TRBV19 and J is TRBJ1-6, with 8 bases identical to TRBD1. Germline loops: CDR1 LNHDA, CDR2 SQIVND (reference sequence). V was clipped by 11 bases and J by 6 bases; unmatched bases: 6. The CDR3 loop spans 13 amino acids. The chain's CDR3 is CACGQGGNSPLHF. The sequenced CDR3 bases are TGTGCCTGCGGACAGGGAGGTAATTCACCC.

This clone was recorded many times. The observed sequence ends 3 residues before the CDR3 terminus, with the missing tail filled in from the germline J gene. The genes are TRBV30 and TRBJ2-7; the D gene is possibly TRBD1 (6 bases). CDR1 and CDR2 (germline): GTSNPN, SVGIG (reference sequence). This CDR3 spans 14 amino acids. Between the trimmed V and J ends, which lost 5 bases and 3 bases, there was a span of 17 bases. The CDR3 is CAWAPGHGYYEQYF. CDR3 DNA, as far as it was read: TGTGCCTGGGCGCCGGGACACGGATACTACGAG.

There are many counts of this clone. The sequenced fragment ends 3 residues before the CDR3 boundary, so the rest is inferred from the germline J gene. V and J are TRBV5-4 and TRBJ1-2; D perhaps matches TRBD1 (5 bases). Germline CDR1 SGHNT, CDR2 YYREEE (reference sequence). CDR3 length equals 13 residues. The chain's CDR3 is CASSFDAGKGYTF. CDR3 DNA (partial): TGTGCCAGCAGCTTCGACGCAGGGAAGGGC.

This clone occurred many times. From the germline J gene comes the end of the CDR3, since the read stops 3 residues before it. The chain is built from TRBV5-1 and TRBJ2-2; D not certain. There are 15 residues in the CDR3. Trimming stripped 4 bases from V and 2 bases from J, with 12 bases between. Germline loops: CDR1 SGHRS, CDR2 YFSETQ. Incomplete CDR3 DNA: TGCGCCAGCAGCACGGGTGAGCTTAACACCGGGGAG. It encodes CASSTGELNTGE. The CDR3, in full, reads CASSTGELNTGELFF.